This T cell receptor beta chain was captured in a study of blood T cell repertoires in COVID-19. Only in-frame clones appear in the TCRdb table, and some are missing; sequencing was by immunoSEQ multiplex PCR. The sample holds around 94,000 clones; 70% to 85% are singletons and the top ten take over 7.5%. Germline CDR1 and CDR2: GTSNPN and SVGIG (reference sequence). Trimming removed 0 bases from V and 2 bases from J, with 7 bases in between. The CDR3 has 13 amino acids. Sequenced input: peripheral blood. This TCR derives from a man in his sixties with active or convalescent COVID-19. J is TRBJ1-1 and V is TRBV30, with D perhaps matching TRBD1 (5 bases). Written as DNA, the CDR3 is TGTGCCTGGAGTGTACAGGCCAACACTGAAGCTTTCTTT. It codes for CAWSVQANTEAFF. Combining the CDR3 with reference TRBV30 and TRBJ1-1 gives the whole variable domain SQTIHQWPATLVQPVGSPLSLECTVEGTSNPNLYWYRQAAGRGLQLLFYSVGIGQISSEVPQNLSASRPQDRQFILSSKKLLLSDSGFYLCAWSVQANTEAFFGQGTRLTVV.